The 2 T cell receptor beta chains in this list originate from one sample, sequenced in a study of blood T cell repertoires in COVID-19. Produced via immunoSEQ multiplex PCR; TCRdb's table is partial and in-frame only. This sample has some 300,000 clones, with 88% found just once. Sequenced input: PBMCs or T cells enriched from blood (not recorded which). Receptor source: a woman between 25 and 40 years old who had recovered from COVID-19.

This clone was detected only once. The genes are TRBV7-9 and TRBJ2-1, with D possibly TRBD1 on 7 matching bases. The germline V gene encodes CDR1 SEHNR and CDR2 FQNEAQ (reference sequence). V shed 11 bases and J shed 5 bases, with 22 bases lying between them. CDR3 length equals 15 residues. CDR3 amino acids: CALHLPRGTHNEQFF. In nucleotides, the CDR3 is TGTGCCCTCCACCTCCCCAGGGGGACTCACAATGAGCAGTTCTTC.

The chain couples TRBV27 to TRBJ1-6, with D tentatively TRBD1 (5 bases). Trimming took off 2 bases at V and 10 bases at J, with 15 bases between the two ends. Germline-derived CDR1 and CDR2 are MNHEY and SMNVEV (reference sequence). The CDR3 is 15 amino acids. The CDR3 loop reads CASSLRAGLGSPLHF. The CDR3, as DNA: TGTGCCAGCAGTTTAAGGGCAGGGCTTGGATCACCCCTCCACTTT.